Listed here are 9 T cell receptor beta chains from one sample, sequenced in a study of T cell repertoires in cytomegalovirus infection. TCRdb reprocessed the reads with MiXCR, giving one entry per CDR3 protein. The sample includes under 350,000 distinct CDR3 sequences, more than 8% of them seen just once. Sequenced sample: PBMCs. These receptors were taken from a human donor in good health (CMV status not recorded). Some clones in this sample may be carry-over from other donors' samples.

In its sample, this clonotype was seen many times. The V and J genes are TRBV7-2 and TRBJ2-2, with TRBD2 as a possible D gene (5 bases). The ends were cut back, 4 bases at V and 5 bases at J, with 17 bases in the middle. Looked up from germline, CDR1 is SGHTA and CDR2 is FQGNSA. This CDR3 has 16 residues. Written as DNA, the CDR3 is TGTGCCAGCAGCTCTCCCTACGGTCGAGGGACCGGGGAGCTGTTTTTT. This codes for CASSSPYGRGTGELFF.

This clonotype showed up many times. The V and J genes are TRBV7-2 and TRBJ2-5; D might be TRBD1 (5 bases). The CDR3 spans 14 residues. Germline lookup yields CDR1 SGHTA and CDR2 FQGNSA. V lost 4 bases and J lost 4, with 13 bases in between. CDR3 sequence: CASSSGAAGETQYF. In DNA, the CDR3 is TGTGCCAGCAGCTCTGGGGCGGCCGGAGAGACCCAGTACTTC.

This clonotype came up many times. The rearrangement joins TRBV19 to TRBJ2-7; D perhaps matches TRBD1 (5 bases). Trimming pared 6 bases from V and 2 bases from J, leaving 11 bases between. Germline V gene sequence: CDR1 LNHDA, CDR2 SQIVND (reference sequence). This CDR3 has 13 residues. The CDR3 is CASSRMTAYEQYF. As DNA, the CDR3 is TGTGCCAGTAGCCGAATGACAGCCTACGAGCAGTACTTC.

This clonotype showed up just a few times. This rearrangement joins TRBV10-3 to TRBJ1-1, with D unclear. Germline V gene data show CDR1 as ENHRY and CDR2 as SYGVKD. This CDR3 spans 14 amino acids. V gave up 10 bases and J gave up 0 bases, with 15 bases separating them. CDR3 bases: TGTGCCACCCGGCCAGCACTCATGAACACTGAAGCTTTCTTT. It encodes CATRPALMNTEAFF.

This clonotype was seen at least ten times. The rearrangement uses TRBV7-2 and TRBJ2-7; 9 bases agree with TRBD2. The germline gives CDR1 SGHTA, CDR2 FQGNSA. The junction had 7 bases not matched to a gene; V was cut back by 1 base and J by 6 bases. The CDR3 totals 15 residues. The CDR3 DNA reads as TGTGCCAGCAGCTTAGGCGGGGGGGCCCCTGGCGAGCAGTACTTC. Translation: CASSLGGGAPGEQYF. The complete variable domain, with remaining parts taken from reference TRBV7-2 and TRBJ2-7, reads GAGVSQSPSNKVTEKGKDVELRCDPISGHTALYWYRQSLGQGLEFLIYFQGNSAPDKSGLPSDRFSAERTGGSVSTLTIQRTQQEDSAVYLCASSLGGGAPGEQYFGPGTRLTVT.

This clonotype was seen ten or more times. This chain connects TRBV7-2 to TRBJ2-2; no clear D gene. V lost 4 bases to trimming and J lost 2 bases, with 11 bases between them. This CDR3 spans 15 amino acids. CDR1 and CDR2 (germline): SGHTA, FQGNSA. The CDR3 loop reads CASSSSTANTGELFF. The CDR3 DNA is TGTGCCAGCAGCTCGAGCACAGCTAACACCGGGGAGCTGTTTTTT.

The rearrangement joins TRBV18 to TRBJ1-2; D perhaps matches TRBD1 (6 bases). Germline V gene sequence: CDR1 KGHSH, CDR2 LQKENI. This CDR3 has 14 amino acids. Trimming left V 2 bases short and J 6 bases short, with 13 bases between. CDR3 protein: CASSPGSRGNGYTF. CDR3 bases: TGTGCCAGCTCACCAGGCTCCAGGGGAAATGGCTACACCTTC.

This clonotype was detected ten times or more. This chain connects TRBV28 to TRBJ1-5; D remains unclear. Germline-derived CDR1 and CDR2 are MDHEN and SYDVKM. The CDR3 loop spans 12 amino acids. V dropped 6 bases and J dropped 6 bases, with 9 bases sitting between them. This CDR3 reads CASSLGLQPQHF. CDR3 DNA sequence: TGTGCCAGCAGCTTAGGGCTTCAGCCCCAGCATTTT.

The chain links TRBV20-1 to TRBJ2-7; the D is unclear. The V gene's germline CDR1 is DFQATT and CDR2 SNEGSKA (reference sequence). V was clipped by 0 bases and J by 2 bases, with 14 bases between them. CDR3 length: 15 residues. This chain's CDR3 is CSARDPAANTYEQYF. CDR3 in DNA: TGCAGTGCTAGAGATCCGGCAGCTAACACCTACGAGCAGTACTTC.